This TCR beta chain stems from a study of blood T cell repertoires in COVID-19. Study context: PBMCs, B-cell-depleted T cells, or T cells provided the cDNA or gDNA that made up the material.

Only in-frame clones appear in the TCRdb table, and some are missing; sequencing was by immunoSEQ multiplex PCR. Seen here are 250,000 to 350,000 clones, roughly 88% observed once, and the top ten hold 2.9%. V was clipped by 3 bases and J by 0 bases, with 9 bases between them. The germline V gene has CDR1 SGHVS and CDR2 FQNEAQ. The CDR3 covers 14 residues. The TCR comes from a woman in her 30s with COVID-19, enrolled during active disease. V gene TRBV7-8 combines with J gene TRBJ2-7; unclear D gene. Sequenced sample: peripheral blood. The CDR3 DNA reads TGTGCCAGCAGCTTTGAGATAGACTCCTACGAGCAGTACTTC. The encoded protein is CASSFEIDSYEQYF.